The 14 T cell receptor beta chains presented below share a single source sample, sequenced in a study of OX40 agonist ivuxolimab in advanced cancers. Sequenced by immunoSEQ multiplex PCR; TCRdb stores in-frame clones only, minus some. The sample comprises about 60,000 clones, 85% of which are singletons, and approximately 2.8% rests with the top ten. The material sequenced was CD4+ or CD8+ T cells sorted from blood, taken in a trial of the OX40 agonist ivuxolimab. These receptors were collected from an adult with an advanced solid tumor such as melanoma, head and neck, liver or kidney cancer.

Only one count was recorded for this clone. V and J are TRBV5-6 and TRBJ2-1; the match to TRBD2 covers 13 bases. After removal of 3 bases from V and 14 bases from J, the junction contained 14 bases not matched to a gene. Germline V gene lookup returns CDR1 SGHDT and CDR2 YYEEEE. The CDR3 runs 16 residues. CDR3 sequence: CASSSLLAGGVQSEFF. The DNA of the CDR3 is TGTGCCAGCAGCTCCCTACTAGCGGGAGGGGTACAATCTGAGTTCTTC.

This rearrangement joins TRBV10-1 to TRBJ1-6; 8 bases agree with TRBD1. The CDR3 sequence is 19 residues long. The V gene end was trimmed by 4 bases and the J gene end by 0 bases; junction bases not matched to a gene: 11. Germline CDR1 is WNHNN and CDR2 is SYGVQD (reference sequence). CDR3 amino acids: CASSGLTGVRGSYNSPLHF. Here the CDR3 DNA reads TGCGCCAGCAGTGGACTGACAGGGGTCCGGGGCTCCTATAATTCACCCCTCCACTTT.

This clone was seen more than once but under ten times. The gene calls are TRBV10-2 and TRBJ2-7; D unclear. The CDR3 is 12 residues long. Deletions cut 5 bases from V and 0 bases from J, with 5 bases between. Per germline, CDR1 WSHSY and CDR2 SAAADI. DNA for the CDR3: TGCGCCAGCAGTTACAGCTCCTACGAGCAGTACTTC. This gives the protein CASSYSSYEQYF.

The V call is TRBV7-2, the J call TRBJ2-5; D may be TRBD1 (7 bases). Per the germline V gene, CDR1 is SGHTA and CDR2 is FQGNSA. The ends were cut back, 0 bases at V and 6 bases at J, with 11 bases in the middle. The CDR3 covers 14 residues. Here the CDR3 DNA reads TGTGCCAGCAGCTTAGCAGGGGGCGGGAAGACCCAGTACTTC. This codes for CASSLAGGGKTQYF.

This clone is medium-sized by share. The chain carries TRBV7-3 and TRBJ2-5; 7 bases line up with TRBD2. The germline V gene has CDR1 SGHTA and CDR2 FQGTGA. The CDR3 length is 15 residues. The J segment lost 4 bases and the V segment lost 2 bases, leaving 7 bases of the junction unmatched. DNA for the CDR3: TGTGCCAGCAGCTTACAGGCGGGAGTCCGAGAGACCCAGTACTTC. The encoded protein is CASSLQAGVRETQYF. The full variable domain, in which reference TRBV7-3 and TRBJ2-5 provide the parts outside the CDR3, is GAGVSQTPSNKVTEKGKYVELRCDPISGHTALYWYRQSLGQGPEFLIYFQGTGAADDSGLPNDRFFAVRPEGSVSTLKIQRTERGDSAVYLCASSLQAGVRETQYFGPGTRLLVL.

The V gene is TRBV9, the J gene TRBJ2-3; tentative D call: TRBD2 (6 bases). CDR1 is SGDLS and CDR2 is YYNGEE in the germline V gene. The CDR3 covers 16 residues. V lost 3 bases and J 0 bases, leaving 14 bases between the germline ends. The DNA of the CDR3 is TGTGCCAGCAGCGCGGAGGCGGGGACTAGCACAGATACGCAGTATTTT. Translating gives CASSAEAGTSTDTQYF.

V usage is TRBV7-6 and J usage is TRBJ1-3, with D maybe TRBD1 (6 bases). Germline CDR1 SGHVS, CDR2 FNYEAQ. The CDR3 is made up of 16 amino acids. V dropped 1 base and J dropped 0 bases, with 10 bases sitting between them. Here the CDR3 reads CASSLEQGISGNTIYF. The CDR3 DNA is TGTGCCAGCAGCTTAGAGCAGGGGATCTCTGGAAACACCATATATTTT.

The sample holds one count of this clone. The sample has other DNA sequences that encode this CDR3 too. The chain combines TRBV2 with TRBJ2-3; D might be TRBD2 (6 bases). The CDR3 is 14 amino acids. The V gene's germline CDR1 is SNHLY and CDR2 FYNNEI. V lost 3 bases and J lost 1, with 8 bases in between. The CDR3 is CASSEASGTDTQYF. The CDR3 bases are TGTGCCAGCAGTGAGGCTAGCGGCACAGATACGCAGTATTTT.

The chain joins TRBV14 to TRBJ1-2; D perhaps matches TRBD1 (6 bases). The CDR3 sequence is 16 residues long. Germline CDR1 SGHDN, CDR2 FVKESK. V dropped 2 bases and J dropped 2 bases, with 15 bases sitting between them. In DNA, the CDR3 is TGTGCCAGCAGCCAAAGAGGGCTACAGGGAAACTATGGCTACACCTTC. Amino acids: CASSQRGLQGNYGYTF. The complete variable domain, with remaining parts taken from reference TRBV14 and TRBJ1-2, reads EAGVTQFPSHSVIEKGQTVTLRCDPISGHDNLYWYRRVMGKEIKFLLHFVKESKQDESGMPNNRFLAERTGGTYSTLKVQPAELEDSGVYFCASSQRGLQGNYGYTFGSGTRLTVV.

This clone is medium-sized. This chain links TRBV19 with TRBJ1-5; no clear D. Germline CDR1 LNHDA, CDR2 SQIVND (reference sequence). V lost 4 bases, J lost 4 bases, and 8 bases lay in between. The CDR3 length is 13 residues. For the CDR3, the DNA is TGTGCCAGTAGTAAGCCAGGAAATCAGCCCCAGCATTTT. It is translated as CASSKPGNQPQHF.

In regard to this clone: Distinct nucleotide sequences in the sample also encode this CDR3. DNA for the CDR3: TGTGCCAGCAGCTTGGAAACGGATACGCAGTATTTT. Translated, it gives CASSLETDTQYF. The V call is TRBV5-5, the J call TRBJ2-3; D is unresolved. The V gene's germline CDR1 is SGHKS and CDR2 YYEKEE (reference sequence). There are 12 residues in the CDR3. Trimming cost V 0 bases and J 6 bases, with 5 bases left between them. The full variable domain, completed using reference TRBV5-5 and TRBJ2-3, is DAGVTQSPTHLIKTRGQQVTLRCSPISGHKSVSWYQQVLGQGPQFIFQYYEKEERGRGNFPDRFSARQFPNYSSELNVNALLLGDSALYLCASSLETDTQYFGPGTRLTVL.

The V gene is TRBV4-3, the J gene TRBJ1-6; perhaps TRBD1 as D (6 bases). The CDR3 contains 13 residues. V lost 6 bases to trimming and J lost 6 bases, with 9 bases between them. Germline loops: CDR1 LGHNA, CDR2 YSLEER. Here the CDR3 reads CASRVQGNSPLHF. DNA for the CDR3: TGCGCCAGCAGGGTACAGGGTAATTCACCCCTCCACTTT.

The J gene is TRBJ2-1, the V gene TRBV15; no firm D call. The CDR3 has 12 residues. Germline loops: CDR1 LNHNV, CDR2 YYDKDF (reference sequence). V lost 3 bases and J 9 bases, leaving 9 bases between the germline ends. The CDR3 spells CATSSTVSEQFF. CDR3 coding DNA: TGTGCCACCAGCAGTACCGTTTCTGAGCAGTTCTTC.

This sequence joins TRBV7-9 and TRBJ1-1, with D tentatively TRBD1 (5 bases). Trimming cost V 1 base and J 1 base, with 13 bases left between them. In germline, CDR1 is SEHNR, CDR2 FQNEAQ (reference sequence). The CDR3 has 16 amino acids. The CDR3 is CASSLGGSETNTEAFF. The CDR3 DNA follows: TGTGCCAGCAGCTTAGGGGGGTCAGAGACGAACACTGAAGCTTTCTTT. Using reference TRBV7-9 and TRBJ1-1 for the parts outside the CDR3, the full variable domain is DTGVSQNPRHKITKRGQNVTFRCDPISEHNRLYWYRQTLGQGPEFLTYFQNEAQLEKSRLLSDRFSAERPKGSFSTLEIQRTEQGDSAMYLCASSLGGSETNTEAFFGQGTRLTVV.